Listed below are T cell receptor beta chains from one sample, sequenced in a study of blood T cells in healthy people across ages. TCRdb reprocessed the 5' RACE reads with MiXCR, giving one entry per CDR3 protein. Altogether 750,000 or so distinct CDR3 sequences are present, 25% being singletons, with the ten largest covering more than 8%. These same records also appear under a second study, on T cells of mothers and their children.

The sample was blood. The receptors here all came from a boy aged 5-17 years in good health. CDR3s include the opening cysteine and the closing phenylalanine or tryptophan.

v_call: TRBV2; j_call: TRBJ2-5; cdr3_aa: CASGRDSLQETQYF
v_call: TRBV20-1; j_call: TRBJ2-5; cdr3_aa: CSARGTQDIGETQYF
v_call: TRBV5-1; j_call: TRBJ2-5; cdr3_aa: CASSWRQTSQETQYF
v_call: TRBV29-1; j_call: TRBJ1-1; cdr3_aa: CSVLYGQGITEAFF
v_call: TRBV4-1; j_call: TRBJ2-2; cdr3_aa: CASSQQPNTGELFF
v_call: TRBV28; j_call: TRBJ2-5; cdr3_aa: CASTAAGVGQTQYF
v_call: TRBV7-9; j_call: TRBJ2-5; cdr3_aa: CASSQPGQGAYRETQYF
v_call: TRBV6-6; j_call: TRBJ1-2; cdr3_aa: CASSWTGEYGYTF
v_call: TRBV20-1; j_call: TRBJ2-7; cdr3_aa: CSATSVTTYEQYF
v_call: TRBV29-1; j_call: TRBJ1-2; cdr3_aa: CSVLETGLSYTF
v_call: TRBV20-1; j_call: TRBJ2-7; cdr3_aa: CSGEGPSSYEQYF
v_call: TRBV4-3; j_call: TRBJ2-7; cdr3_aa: CASSHGQGRYEQYF
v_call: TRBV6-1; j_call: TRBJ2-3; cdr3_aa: CASQRADTQYF
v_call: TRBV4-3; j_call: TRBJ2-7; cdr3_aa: CASSQDWEAYEQYF
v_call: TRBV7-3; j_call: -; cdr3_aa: CASSSTGLHGEQFF
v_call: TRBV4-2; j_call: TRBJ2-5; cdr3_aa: CASSQENGAGWETQYF
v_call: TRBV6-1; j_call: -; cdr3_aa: CAISGFRPTGAQEETQYF
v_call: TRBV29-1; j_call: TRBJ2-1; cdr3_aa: CSVEDTGGPNEQFF
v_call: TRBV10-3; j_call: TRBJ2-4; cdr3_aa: CAISDSAKNIQYF
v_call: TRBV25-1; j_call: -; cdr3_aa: CASSRSGRALDEQFF
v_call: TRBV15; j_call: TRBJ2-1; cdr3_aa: CATSESRRTYNEQFF
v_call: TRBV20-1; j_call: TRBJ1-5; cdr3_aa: CSATVPGAHQPQHF
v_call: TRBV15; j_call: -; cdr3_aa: CATSRSLGYEQYF
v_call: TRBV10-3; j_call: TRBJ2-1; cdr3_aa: CAISEPGGTSGGTYNEQFF
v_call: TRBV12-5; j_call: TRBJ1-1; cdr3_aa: CASGLSPNTEAFF
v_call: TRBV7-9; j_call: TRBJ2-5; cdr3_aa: CASSFPGGETQYF
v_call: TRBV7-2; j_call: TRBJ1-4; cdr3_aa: CASSLKGEKLFF
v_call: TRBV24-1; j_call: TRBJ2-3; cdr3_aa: CATSEAGGDQRTDTQYF
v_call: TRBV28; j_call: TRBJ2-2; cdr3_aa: CASSFWTATGELFF
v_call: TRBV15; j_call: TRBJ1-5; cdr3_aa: CATSKGIGGQPQHF
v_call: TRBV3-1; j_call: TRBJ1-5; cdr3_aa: CASSQDNRGAQPQHF
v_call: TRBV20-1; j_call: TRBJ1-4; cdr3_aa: CSATRQYLEEKLFF
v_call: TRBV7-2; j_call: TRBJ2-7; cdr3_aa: CASSPWGGMGYEQYF
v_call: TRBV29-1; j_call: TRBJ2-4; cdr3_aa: CSVQGKLAKNIQYF
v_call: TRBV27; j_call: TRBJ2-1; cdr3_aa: CASSPSLFSSYNEQFF
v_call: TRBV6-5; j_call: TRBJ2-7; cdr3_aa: CASSYGGLPYEQYF
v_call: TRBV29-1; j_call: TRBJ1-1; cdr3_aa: CSVDDGTGRVEAFF
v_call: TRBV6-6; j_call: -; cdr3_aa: CASSYVGLYEQYF
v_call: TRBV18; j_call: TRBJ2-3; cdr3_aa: CASSPTGTTNTDTQYF
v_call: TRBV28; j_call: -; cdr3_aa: CAIQRDRAHEQYF
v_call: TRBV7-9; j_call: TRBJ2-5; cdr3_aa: CASSVFAGDIETQYF
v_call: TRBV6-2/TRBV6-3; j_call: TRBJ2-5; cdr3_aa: CASSYLSQGQETQYF
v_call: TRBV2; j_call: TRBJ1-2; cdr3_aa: CASKVEFYGYTF
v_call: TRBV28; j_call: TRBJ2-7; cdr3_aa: CASIQGLGASYEQYF
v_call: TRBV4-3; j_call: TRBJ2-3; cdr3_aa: CASSQNERGSYTDTQYF